The 27 T cell receptor beta chains given below trace back to one sample, sequenced in a study of cytomegalovirus exposure and HLA in healthy donors. Use of 60 Vbeta and 13 Jbeta primers characterized the PCR. TCRdb's copy holds only in-frame clones and misses some; the assay was immunoSEQ multiplex PCR. This sample has some 150,000 clones, with roughly four fifths found just once. The specimen sequenced was PBMCs. These TCRs come from a female donor in good health and CMV-seronegative.

The chain is built from TRBV19 and TRBJ1-1, with D uncertain. The CDR3 totals 14 residues. Germline CDR1 reads LNHDA; CDR2 reads SQIVND (reference sequence). V was clipped by 10 bases and J by 1 base, with 16 bases between them. The CDR3 loop is CATQEEGRNTEAFF. As DNA, the CDR3 is TGTGCCACCCAAGAGGAAGGCAGGAACACTGAAGCTTTCTTT.

The chain couples TRBV5-1 to TRBJ1-3; 11 nucleotides agree with TRBD1. Germline lookup yields CDR1 SGHRS and CDR2 YFSETQ. This CDR3 has 17 amino acids. V shed 4 bases and J 2 bases; nucleotides not matched to a gene: 8. The CDR3 sequence: CASSPGQGALTGNTIYF. Written as DNA, the CDR3 is TGCGCCAGCAGCCCAGGACAGGGGGCGCTGACTGGAAACACCATATATTTT.

The chain combines TRBV19 with TRBJ2-2, with TRBD2 as a possible D gene (6 bases). V lost 7 bases to trimming and J lost 4 bases, with 16 bases between them. The CDR3 sequence is 15 residues long. Germline CDR1 is LNHDA and CDR2 is SQIVND (reference sequence). As DNA, the CDR3 is TGTGCCAGTACTGACCGGGAGACCGGCACCGGGGAGCTGTTTTTT. Its translation is CASTDRETGTGELFF.

The J gene is TRBJ1-1, the V gene TRBV19; D possibly corresponds to TRBD1 (6 bases). The ends were cut back, 4 bases at V and 2 bases at J, with 14 bases in the middle. Germline V lookup: CDR1 LNHDA, CDR2 SQIVND (reference sequence). This CDR3 is 15 amino acids long. The chain's CDR3 is CASSTIGTPNTEAFF. The CDR3 region has the DNA TGTGCCAGTAGTACCATCGGGACACCCAACACTGAAGCTTTCTTT.

The genes are TRBV6-5 and TRBJ1-6; 8 bases are a match to TRBD1. Per germline, CDR1 MNHEY and CDR2 SVGAGI. This CDR3 has 14 residues. Trimming cost V 5 bases and J 7 bases; bases outside gene matches: 4. CDR3 region: CASSGRQGNSPLHF. The CDR3 bases are TGTGCCAGCAGTGGTAGACAGGGGAATTCACCCCTCCACTTT.

The V and J genes are TRBV27 and TRBJ1-2; 7 bases match TRBD1. With V trimmed by 6 bases and J by 0 bases, 10 bases remained unmatched. CDR1 and CDR2 (germline): MNHEY, SMNVEV (reference sequence). The CDR3 has 16 amino acids. CDR3 in amino acids: CASSSWVGGTNYGYTF. The CDR3 region has the DNA TGTGCCAGCAGCTCCTGGGTAGGGGGCACTAACTATGGCTACACCTTC.

This clone has a single count. This rearrangement joins TRBV6-5 to TRBJ2-7; 7 bases align to TRBD1. J lost 6 bases, V lost 6 bases, and 5 bases had no gene match. The CDR3 length is 12 residues. The germline V gene encodes CDR1 MNHEY and CDR2 SVGAGI. This CDR3 is CASSRTGSEQYF. CDR3 nucleotide sequence: TGTGCCAGCAGCCGGACAGGATCCGAGCAGTACTTC.

CDR3 bases: TGTGCCAGCAGCCCTAGGTTATCACAGGGGGCATGTGGCTACACCTTC. Translating gives CASSPRLSQGACGYTF. The chain links TRBV5-4 to TRBJ1-2, with TRBD1 matching 9 bases. The CDR3 consists of 16 residues. Looked up from germline, CDR1 is SGHNT and CDR2 is YYREEE (reference sequence). The trim removed 4 bases at V and 7 bases at J, leaving 14 bases unmatched.

The chain joins TRBV14 to TRBJ1-1, with D possibly being TRBD1 (5 bases). Germline V gene lookup returns CDR1 SGHDN and CDR2 FVKESK. The V and J ends lost 1 base and 5 bases respectively, with 14 bases between them. The CDR3 is made up of 15 amino acids. The CDR3 DNA is TGTGCCAGCAGCCAAGTTTCGGGGGTAGGGACTGAAGCTTTCTTT. Amino acids: CASSQVSGVGTEAFF.

The CDR3 DNA reads as TGCAGCGCTCTGCTCGATGGAGGGACGACCATCTCCTACGAGCAGTACTTC. It translates to CSALLDGGTTISYEQYF. This chain links TRBV29-1 with TRBJ2-7; tentatively, D is TRBD2 (6 bases). The V end lost 7 bases, the J end lost 0 bases, and 25 bases lay between the germline ends. The CDR3 is 17 residues long. CDR1 SQVTM and CDR2 ANQGSEA come from the germline V gene.

Regarding this clone: Other DNA sequences of this sample code for an identical CDR3. The V and J genes are TRBV14 and TRBJ2-1; the match to TRBD2 covers 7 bases. CDR1 SGHDN and CDR2 FVKESK come from the germline V gene. The CDR3 has 15 amino acids. Trimming cost V 4 bases and J 6 bases; bases outside gene matches: 9. The CDR3 here is CASSPTGGSGNEQFF. The DNA for the CDR3 is TGTGCCAGCAGCCCGACGGGGGGATCGGGCAATGAGCAGTTCTTC.

A few counts support this clone. This chain uses TRBV7-9 with TRBJ1-1; 8 bases are a match to TRBD1. The V and J ends lost 10 bases and 0 bases, in that order; junction bases with no gene match: 13. Germline assignment: CDR1 SEHNR and CDR2 FQNEAQ (reference sequence). This CDR3 spans 16 amino acids. The CDR3 is CATPTRDRRMNTEAFF. CDR3 sequence (DNA): TGTGCCACCCCTACCCGGGACAGGCGGATGAACACTGAAGCTTTCTTT.

This rearrangement joins TRBV2 to TRBJ1-5, with D perhaps TRBD1 (6 bases). The CDR3 runs 13 residues. V was clipped by 8 bases and J by 5 bases, with 13 bases between them. The germline V gene encodes CDR1 SNHLY and CDR2 FYNNEI. The CDR3 reads CASRDRLDQPQHF. CDR3 coding DNA: TGTGCCAGCCGAGACAGGCTCGATCAGCCCCAGCATTTT. Full variable domain (outside the CDR3, taken from reference TRBV2 and TRBJ1-5): EPEVTQTPSHQVTQMGQEVILRCVPISNHLYFYWYRQILGQKVEFLVSFYNNEISEKSEIFDDQFSVERPDGSNFTLKIRSTKLEDSAMYFCASRDRLDQPQHFGDGTRLSIL.

The chain links TRBV30 to TRBJ2-7; D is perhaps TRBD2 (5 bases). The germline V and J ends were trimmed by 4 bases and 1 base, with 8 bases remaining between them. The CDR3 length is 12 residues. In germline, CDR1 is GTSNPN, CDR2 SVGIG (reference sequence). The CDR3 spells CAWIRGSYEQYF. The CDR3 nucleotides read TGTGCCTGGATTCGGGGTTCCTACGAGCAGTACTTC. Variable domain in full (rest from reference TRBV30 and TRBJ2-7): SQTIHQWPATLVQPVGSPLSLECTVEGTSNPNLYWYRQAAGRGLQLLFYSVGIGQISSEVPQNLSASRPQDRQFILSSKKLLLSDSGFYLCAWIRGSYEQYFGPGTRLTVT.

CDR3 amino acids: CASSSTDGNTIYF. In DNA form, the CDR3 reads TGTGCCAGCAGCTCCACAGATGGAAACACCATATATTTT. The chain is built from TRBV7-2 and TRBJ1-3, with D hard to call. The CDR3 has 13 amino acids. Germline CDR1 SGHTA, CDR2 FQGNSA. V lost 4 bases and J lost 3, with 7 bases in between.

This sequence joins TRBV6-1 and TRBJ1-1; D remains ambiguous. V lost 10 bases and J 0 bases, leaving 15 bases between the germline ends. The V gene's germline CDR1 is MNHNS and CDR2 SASEGT. The CDR3 has 14 amino acids. The chain's CDR3 is CATTYGGLNTEAFF. The DNA of the CDR3 is TGTGCCACCACTTACGGAGGTTTGAACACTGAAGCTTTCTTT.

The J gene is TRBJ2-2, the V gene TRBV6-1; D ambiguous. The CDR3 loop spans 13 amino acids. The germline CDR1 and CDR2 sequences are MNHNS and SASEGT. V lost 6 bases and J 4 bases, leaving 9 bases between the germline ends. The CDR3, as DNA: TGTGCCAGCAGGTACGACACCACCGGGGAGCTGTTTTTT. This encodes CASRYDTTGELFF.

The CDR3 coding sequence is TGTGCCAGCAGCTTCGACCCCCTCGCTTCGGGCGGGGAGCTGTTTTTT. Protein sequence: CASSFDPLASGGELFF. This rearrangement joins TRBV7-2 to TRBJ2-2; D is unresolved. This CDR3 is built from 16 residues. Germline CDR1 is SGHTA and CDR2 is FQGNSA. Trimming took 3 bases from V and 7 from J, leaving 18 bases between them.

This clone has only a few counts. V usage is TRBV5-1 and J usage is TRBJ1-1; D possibly corresponds to TRBD1 (5 bases). This CDR3 contains 15 residues. Germline V gene sequence: CDR1 SGHRS, CDR2 YFSETQ. Trimming removed 1 base from V and 8 bases from J, with 18 bases in between. The CDR3 DNA reads as TGCGCCAGCAGCTTGACCTCCGGGACGCGGGGGGAAGCTTTCTTT. The encoded protein is CASSLTSGTRGEAFF.

This clone was counted only a few times. The chain joins TRBV19 to TRBJ2-7, with 11 positions matching TRBD1. The germline CDR1 and CDR2 sequences are LNHDA and SQIVND (reference sequence). V trimming: 4 bases; J trimming: 7 bases; junction bases outside the gene matches: 3. The CDR3 is 13 residues long. CDR3 coding DNA: TGTGCCAGTAGTAAGGACAGGGGGCGAGAGCAGTACTTC. This encodes CASSKDRGREQYF.

J is TRBJ2-3 and V is TRBV5-1, with 7 bases matching TRBD2. Germline V gene data show CDR1 as SGHRS and CDR2 as YFSETQ. The ends lost 0 bases at V and 2 bases at J; junction bases unmatched: 3. The CDR3 is made up of 15 amino acids. CDR3: CASSLGLATTDTQYF. The CDR3 nucleotides read TGCGCCAGCAGCTTGGGACTAGCTACCACAGATACGCAGTATTTT.

The genes are TRBV9 and TRBJ1-2; 7 bases are a match to TRBD1. Germline values: CDR1 SGDLS, CDR2 YYNGEE. The CDR3 extends over 11 amino acids. The V segment lost 4 bases and the J segment 14 bases; nucleotides outside the gene matches: 8. The CDR3 bases are TGTGCCAGCAGCCTAGAGGGGGCGGGAACCTTC. It encodes CASSLEGAGTF.

The chain carries TRBV4-1 and TRBJ2-5; 9 bases map to TRBD1. TRBJ2-7 explains the end of the DNA better; the J call may be wrong. CDR1 MGHRA and CDR2 YSYEKL come from the germline V gene. This CDR3 has 13 amino acids. The CDR3 coding sequence is TGCGCCAGCAGCCACCTGACAGGGGGCGAGCAGTACTTC. It encodes CASSHLTGGEQYF.

The rearrangement joins TRBV6-1 to TRBJ1-6, with D unclear. The CDR3 sequence is 13 residues long. V was trimmed by 7 bases and J by 8 bases, leaving 12 bases between them. CDR1 is MNHNS and CDR2 is SASEGT in the germline V gene. CDR3 protein: CASKQSLHSPLHF. The CDR3 DNA reads as TGTGCCAGCAAACAGAGCCTCCATTCACCCCTCCACTTT.

This clone has just a few counts. The chain is built from TRBV6-4 and TRBJ1-1, with D perhaps matching TRBD1 (6 bases). The CDR3 extends over 14 amino acids. Germline assignment: CDR1 MRHNA and CDR2 SNTAGT. The germline V and J ends were trimmed by 6 bases and 1 base, with 12 bases remaining between them. CDR3 bases: TGTGCCAGCAGGAGGGGGGGGGCGAACACTGAAGCTTTCTTT. Translated: CASRRGGANTEAFF.

A remark on this clone: In the same sample, other DNA sequences code for this CDR3. The chain combines TRBV27 with TRBJ1-5; D is perhaps TRBD1 (6 bases). V lost 3 bases to trimming and J lost 2 bases, with 11 bases between them. Germline assignment: CDR1 MNHEY and CDR2 SMNVEV (reference sequence). This CDR3 region has 15 residues. CDR3 nucleotide sequence: TGTGCCAGCAGTTTTGGGGGGGGCGGCAATCAGCCCCAGCATTTT. Its translation is CASSFGGGGNQPQHF.

The rearrangement links TRBV27 to TRBJ2-7, with a possible D match to TRBD1 (6 bases). V lost 1 base to trimming and J lost 4 bases, with 17 bases between them. Looked up from germline, CDR1 is MNHEY and CDR2 is SMNVEV (reference sequence). CDR3 length: 16 residues. DNA for the CDR3: TGTGCCAGCAGTTTATATCGCGCACAGGGCCTTTACGAGCAGTACTTC. It specifies CASSLYRAQGLYEQYF.